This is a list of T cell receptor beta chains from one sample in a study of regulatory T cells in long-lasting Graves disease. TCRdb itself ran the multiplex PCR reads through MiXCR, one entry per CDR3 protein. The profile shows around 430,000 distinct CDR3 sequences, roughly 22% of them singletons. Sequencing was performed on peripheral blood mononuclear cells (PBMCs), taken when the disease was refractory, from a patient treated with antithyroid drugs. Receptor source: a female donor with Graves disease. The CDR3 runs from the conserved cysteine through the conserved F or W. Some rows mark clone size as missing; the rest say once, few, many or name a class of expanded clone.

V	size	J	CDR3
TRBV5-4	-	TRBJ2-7	CASSSPAGREQYF
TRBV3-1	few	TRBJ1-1	CASSFLPGTGDTEAFF
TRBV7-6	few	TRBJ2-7	CASSLEAGDHEQYF
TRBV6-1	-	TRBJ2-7	CASRTGPLSSYEQYF
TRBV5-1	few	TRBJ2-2	CASSLVSSGAGGELFF
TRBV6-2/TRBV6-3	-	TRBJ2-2	CASSYFDNTGELFF
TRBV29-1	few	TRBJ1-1	CSTRQAMNTEAFF
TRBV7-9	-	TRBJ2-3	CASSQTEDTQYF
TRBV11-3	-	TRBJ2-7	CASSGPALGTGDLGSRYEQYF
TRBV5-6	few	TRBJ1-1	CASSLLIRGEENTEAFF
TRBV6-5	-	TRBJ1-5	CASSFWGSQPQHF
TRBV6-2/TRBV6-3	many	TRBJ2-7	CASSYRDSGYEQYF
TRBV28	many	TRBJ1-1	CASSLLGGHTEAFF
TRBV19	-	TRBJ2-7	CASSIRGGLAETYEQYF
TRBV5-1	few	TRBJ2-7	CASSLGGSTYEQYF
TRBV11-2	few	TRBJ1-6	CASSSRQGATLRNSPLHF
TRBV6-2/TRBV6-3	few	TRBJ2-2	CASSYIRTSGDTGELFF
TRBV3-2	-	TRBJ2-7	CASSQDCSRSYEQYF
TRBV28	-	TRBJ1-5	CGTGGPQPQHF
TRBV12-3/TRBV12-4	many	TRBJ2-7	CASSSLAGRAYEQYF
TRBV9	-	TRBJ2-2	CASSVQGAGIGELFF
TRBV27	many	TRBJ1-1	CASSQGRQGFNTEAFF
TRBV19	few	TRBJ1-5	CASTPGGANNQPQHF
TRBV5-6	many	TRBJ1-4	CASSLRQGANEKLFF
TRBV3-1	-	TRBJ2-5	CASSQEWAGRQETQYF
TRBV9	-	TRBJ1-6	CASSANSAGTPLHF
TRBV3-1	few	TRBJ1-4	CASSLPRGTNEKLFF
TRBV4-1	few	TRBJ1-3	CASSQVGAGNTIYF
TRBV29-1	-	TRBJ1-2	CSVPGVRLGWYTF
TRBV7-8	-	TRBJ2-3	CASSLSLRGSADTQYF
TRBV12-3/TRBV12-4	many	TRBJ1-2	CASVGGNYGYTF
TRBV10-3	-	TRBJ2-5	CAIKGQETQYF
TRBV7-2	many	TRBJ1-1	CASSLTKPNTEAFF
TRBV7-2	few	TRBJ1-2	CASSPRGQDYYGYTF
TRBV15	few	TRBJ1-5	CATSRDGGIGHQPQHF
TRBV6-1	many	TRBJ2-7	CASSDRGNYEQYF
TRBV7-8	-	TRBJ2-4	CASSPFRQYLAKNIQYF
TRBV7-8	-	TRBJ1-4	CASSLALIATNEKLFF
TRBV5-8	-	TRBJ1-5	CASSLGGFLRQHF